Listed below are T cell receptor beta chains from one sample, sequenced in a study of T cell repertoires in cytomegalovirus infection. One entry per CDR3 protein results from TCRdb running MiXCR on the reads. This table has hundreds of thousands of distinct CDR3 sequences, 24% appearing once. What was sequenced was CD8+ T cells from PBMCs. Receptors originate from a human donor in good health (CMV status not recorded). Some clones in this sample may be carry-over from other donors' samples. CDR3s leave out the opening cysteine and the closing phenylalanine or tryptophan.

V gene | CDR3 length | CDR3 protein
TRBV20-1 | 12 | SAPGQEAIYGYT
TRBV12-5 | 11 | ASDEGGGETQY
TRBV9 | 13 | ASSSRGILGTEAF
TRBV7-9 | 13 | ASSPGQGMNAEAF
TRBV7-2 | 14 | ASSLGTGFGNQPQH
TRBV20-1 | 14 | SATPTATRGTDTQY
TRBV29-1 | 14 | SVRPGSEGLNYGYT
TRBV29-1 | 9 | SVDLDTGYT
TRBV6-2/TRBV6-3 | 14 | ASDTGGLHSNTEAF
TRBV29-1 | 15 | SVEGRSSRENTGELF
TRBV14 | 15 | ASSQDKASYGTDTQY
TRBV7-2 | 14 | ASRPKGLAGFETQY
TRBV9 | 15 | ASSATGRSTLAETQY
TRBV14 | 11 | ASSLRGRDEQY
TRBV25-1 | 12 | ASSEYSRKETQY
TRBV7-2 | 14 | ASSRILAGVEDTQY
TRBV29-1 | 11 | SVDLRAPVGAF
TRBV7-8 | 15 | ASSPHTDRGGTDTQY
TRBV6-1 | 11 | ASSEAQGWEQF
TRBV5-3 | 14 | ASSPVLAGTTDTQY
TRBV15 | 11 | ATSEDRYNEQF
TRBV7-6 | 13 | ASSPMRITDNEQF
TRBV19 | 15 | ASSIRHYPANTGELF
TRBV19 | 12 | ASSVRDAYSPLH
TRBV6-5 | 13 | ATSTGTRPSGELF
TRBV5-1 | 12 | ASSPEPENTEAF
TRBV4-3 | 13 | ASSQDMSGGGEQF